The rows below give T cell receptor beta chains drawn from one sample of a study of T cells after yellow fever vaccination. In TCRdb, the 5' RACE reads were re-called with MiXCR into one record per CDR3 protein. Of about 120,000 distinct CDR3 sequences in the sample, around 9.8% were seen once. The sample here was CD8+ T cells sorted from PBMCs, taken on the day of the yellow fever booster vaccination. The receptors shown here come from a man younger than 30 who received the YFV17D yellow fever vaccine. The CDR3 runs from the conserved cysteine through the conserved F or W. Each record gives: clone size, J gene, V gene, CDR3 protein. Clone size is shown for a subset of rows, as once, few, many or a class of expanded clone.

abundance: -; j_gene: TRBJ1-1; v_gene: TRBV19; CDR3aa: CASRWGRAEAFF
abundance: -; j_gene: TRBJ2-7; v_gene: TRBV6-6; CDR3aa: CASSYVDNYYEQYF
abundance: many; j_gene: TRBJ1-1; v_gene: TRBV21-1; CDR3aa: CASSATQNMGNTEAFF
abundance: -; j_gene: TRBJ1-3; v_gene: TRBV20-1; CDR3aa: CSATGPRIGRGNTIYF
abundance: -; j_gene: TRBJ1-2; v_gene: TRBV9; CDR3aa: CASSGGGRNYGYTF
abundance: many; j_gene: TRBJ2-2; v_gene: TRBV7-2; CDR3aa: CASSFLFPGSAGELFF
abundance: many; j_gene: TRBJ1-1; v_gene: TRBV6-5; CDR3aa: CASSPGRTNTEAFF
abundance: -; j_gene: TRBJ1-3; v_gene: TRBV28; CDR3aa: CASSLEGFGNTIYF
abundance: few; j_gene: TRBJ1-1; v_gene: TRBV7-9; CDR3aa: CASSLANGGNTEAFF
abundance: few; j_gene: TRBJ2-3; v_gene: TRBV5-6; CDR3aa: CASSLEISDTQYF
abundance: -; j_gene: TRBJ2-3; v_gene: TRBV10-3; CDR3aa: CAISESARGADTQYF
abundance: once; j_gene: TRBJ1-1; v_gene: TRBV5-5; CDR3aa: CASSFWWRNTEAFF
abundance: many; j_gene: TRBJ2-2; v_gene: TRBV12-3/TRBV12-4; CDR3aa: CASSLRGQPGPGELFF
abundance: -; j_gene: TRBJ1-5; v_gene: TRBV12-3/TRBV12-4; CDR3aa: CASTAPGGNQPQHF
abundance: -; j_gene: TRBJ2-2; v_gene: TRBV30; CDR3aa: CAWNRGGGELFF
abundance: -; j_gene: TRBJ1-5; v_gene: TRBV4-1; CDR3aa: CASSQAGLNQPQHF
abundance: few; j_gene: TRBJ2-3; v_gene: TRBV20-1; CDR3aa: CSARDLRGDTDTQYF
abundance: few; j_gene: TRBJ1-1; v_gene: TRBV5-1; CDR3aa: CASSLGLEAGNTEAFF
abundance: -; j_gene: TRBJ2-5; v_gene: TRBV4-1; CDR3aa: CASSQTGTTDQETQYF
abundance: -; j_gene: TRBJ1-1; v_gene: TRBV5-4; CDR3aa: CASSFGGGNTEAFF
abundance: few; j_gene: TRBJ2-7; v_gene: TRBV7-6; CDR3aa: CASSSDAHGEQYF
abundance: -; j_gene: TRBJ1-2; v_gene: TRBV12-3/TRBV12-4; CDR3aa: CASSEQGREGYTF
abundance: -; j_gene: TRBJ2-3; v_gene: TRBV11-3; CDR3aa: CASSIDAGTQYF
abundance: few; j_gene: TRBJ1-2; v_gene: TRBV6-5; CDR3aa: CASSYAAGRIYGYTF
abundance: few; j_gene: TRBJ1-1; v_gene: TRBV7-2; CDR3aa: CASSLFPVVGTEAFF
abundance: -; j_gene: TRBJ2-2; v_gene: TRBV2; CDR3aa: CASRGPWELFF
abundance: -; j_gene: TRBJ2-5; v_gene: TRBV15; CDR3aa: CATSRIAEQETQYF
abundance: -; j_gene: TRBJ2-5; v_gene: TRBV18; CDR3aa: CASSPPDRVIGETQYF
abundance: few; j_gene: TRBJ2-5; v_gene: TRBV7-8; CDR3aa: CASRGRGAQETQYF
abundance: many; j_gene: TRBJ2-1; v_gene: TRBV12-3/TRBV12-4; CDR3aa: CASRLSGGTYNEQFF
abundance: -; j_gene: TRBJ2-7; v_gene: TRBV7-2; CDR3aa: CASSLGGLTIYEQYF
abundance: many; j_gene: TRBJ2-1; v_gene: TRBV19; CDR3aa: CAIIDRGSNEQFF
abundance: few; j_gene: TRBJ2-5; v_gene: TRBV11-2; CDR3aa: CASSLEFSGGMSGTQYF
abundance: -; j_gene: TRBJ1-4; v_gene: TRBV12-3/TRBV12-4; CDR3aa: CASSLARQTANEKLFF
abundance: few; j_gene: TRBJ2-1; v_gene: TRBV7-9; CDR3aa: CASSWGRSSYNEQFF
abundance: many; j_gene: TRBJ1-2; v_gene: TRBV3-1; CDR3aa: CASSQGLGYTF
abundance: few; j_gene: TRBJ1-6; v_gene: TRBV4-2; CDR3aa: CASSQEAGTGNSPLHF
abundance: many; j_gene: TRBJ1-1; v_gene: TRBV7-2; CDR3aa: CASSLIGGDAFF
abundance: -; j_gene: TRBJ1-5; v_gene: TRBV7-8; CDR3aa: CASTPGTGGFNQPQHF
abundance: few; j_gene: TRBJ2-5; v_gene: TRBV12-3/TRBV12-4; CDR3aa: CASTFHQETQYF
abundance: few; j_gene: TRBJ2-3; v_gene: TRBV20-1; CDR3aa: CSATRTGSTDTQYF
abundance: -; j_gene: TRBJ1-1; v_gene: TRBV7-9; CDR3aa: CASSLDLTGPEAFF
abundance: few; j_gene: TRBJ2-3; v_gene: TRBV11-2; CDR3aa: CASNLAGGDTQYF
abundance: -; j_gene: TRBJ2-1; v_gene: TRBV12-3/TRBV12-4; CDR3aa: CASSTRRGTSSYNEQFF
abundance: few; j_gene: TRBJ1-1; v_gene: TRBV7-6; CDR3aa: CASSYTTGTEAFF
abundance: many; j_gene: TRBJ2-3; v_gene: TRBV6-2/TRBV6-3; CDR3aa: CASSYFTDTQYF
abundance: few; j_gene: TRBJ2-1; v_gene: TRBV19; CDR3aa: CASSRGLAATFFPEQFF
abundance: many; j_gene: TRBJ2-7; v_gene: TRBV30; CDR3aa: CAWGQSYEQYF
abundance: -; j_gene: TRBJ2-5; v_gene: TRBV12-3/TRBV12-4; CDR3aa: CASRSRDWQETQYF